The next 10 T cell receptor beta chains were all read from a single sample in a study of T cell changes during pregnancy in multiple sclerosis. Measured with immunoSEQ multiplex PCR; TCRdb has only the in-frame clones, and not every one. The data hold 60,000 to 85,000 clones, with just under 95% observed a single time. Here the sequenced sample was peripheral blood, taken after pregnancy. The origin of the receptors is a female donor in good health, enrolled as a control in a pregnancy study.

The chain is built from TRBV5-6 and TRBJ2-5; TRBD2 might be the D (6 bases). Germline assignment: CDR1 SGHDT and CDR2 YYEEEE. The V and J ends lost 0 bases and 1 base respectively, with 7 bases between them. There are 14 residues in the CDR3. This CDR3 reads CASSLVAAQETQYF. CDR3 coding DNA: TGTGCCAGCAGCTTGGTAGCGGCCCAAGAGACCCAGTACTTC. The variable domain in full, completed from reference TRBV5-6 and TRBJ2-5, reads DAGVTQSPTHLIKTRGQQVTLRCSPKSGHDTVSWYQQALGQGPQFIFQYYEEEERQRGNFPDRFSGHQFPNYSSELNVNALLLGDSALYLCASSLVAAQETQYFGPGTRLLVL.

The chain employs TRBV7-9 and TRBJ2-3, with D unclear. V lost 4 bases to trimming and J lost 0 bases, with 11 bases between them. Germline CDR1 SEHNR, CDR2 FQNEAQ (reference sequence). The CDR3 loop spans 15 amino acids. DNA for the CDR3: TGTGCCAGCAGCTCGTCCTCTATGAGCACAGATACGCAGTATTTT. Its protein product is CASSSSSMSTDTQYF. The variable domain in full, completed from reference TRBV7-9 and TRBJ2-3, reads DTGVSQNPRHKITKRGQNVTFRCDPISEHNRLYWYRQTLGQGPEFLTYFQNEAQLEKSRLLSDRFSAERPKGSFSTLEIQRTEQGDSAMYLCASSSSSMSTDTQYFGPGTRLTVL.

This sequence joins TRBV9 and TRBJ1-6, with D unresolved. Trimming pared 2 bases from V and 9 bases from J, leaving 9 bases between. Germline values: CDR1 SGDLS, CDR2 YYNGEE. The CDR3 is 13 amino acids. The chain's CDR3 is CASSVSTVSPLHF. The CDR3 DNA sequence: TGTGCCAGCAGCGTTTCAACAGTTTCACCCCTCCACTTT.

This rearrangement joins TRBV28 to TRBJ2-7; D might be TRBD1 (6 bases). The CDR3 is 12 amino acids. Germline V gene sequence: CDR1 MDHEN, CDR2 SYDVKM. V was shortened by 3 bases and J by 6 bases, with 9 bases between the two germline ends. The CDR3 loop is CASSLKTGEQYF. The CDR3 DNA reads as TGTGCCAGCAGTTTGAAGACAGGCGAGCAGTACTTC.

The chain uses TRBV5-3 and TRBJ1-5; D gene uncertain. TRBV5-3 is an ORF, and what it does is uncertain. CDR3 length equals 14 residues. Trimming cost V 2 bases and J 0 bases, with 6 bases left between them. CDR3 in DNA: TGTGCCAGAAGCTTTCCAGGTAGCAATCAGCCCCAGCATTTT. Translating it yields CARSFPGSNQPQHF.

The chain links TRBV9 to TRBJ2-2; D is uncertain. The CDR3 contains 12 residues. The germline V gene has CDR1 SGDLS and CDR2 YYNGEE. V dropped 9 bases and J dropped 3 bases, with 9 bases sitting between them. The CDR3, as DNA: TGTGCCACCCGAGCCGACACCGGGGAGCTGTTTTTT. Protein sequence: CATRADTGELFF.

The gene calls are TRBV9 and TRBJ1-6; a weak D match, TRBD1 (5 bases). The CDR3 is 16 amino acids. The V gene lost 0 bases and the J gene lost 5 bases, with 12 bases spanning the gap. CDR1 is SGDLS, CDR2 YYNGEE, per germline. The CDR3 here is CASSVAGDPDNSPLHF. The CDR3, as DNA: TGTGCCAGCAGCGTAGCGGGGGACCCCGATAATTCACCCCTCCACTTT.

The chain is built from TRBV7-9 and TRBJ2-7, with 11 positions matching TRBD2. This CDR3 comprises 15 residues. The germline V gene encodes CDR1 SEHNR and CDR2 FQNEAQ (reference sequence). V shed 3 bases and J 2 bases; nucleotides not matched to a gene: 3. Here the CDR3 reads CASSLVSGGAYEQYF. CDR3 DNA sequence: TGTGCCAGCAGCTTGGTTAGCGGGGGGGCCTACGAGCAGTACTTC.

The chain recombines TRBV25-1 with TRBJ2-7; 8 positions agree with TRBD1. There are 14 residues in the CDR3. Per the germline V gene, CDR1 is MGHDK and CDR2 is SYGVNS. The trim removed 2 bases at V and 6 bases at J, leaving 6 bases unmatched. CDR3 sequence reads: CASSEAAGGGEQYF. DNA of the CDR3: TGTGCCAGCAGTGAAGCGGCAGGGGGCGGCGAGCAGTACTTC.

V usage is TRBV6-5 and J usage is TRBJ1-1; D ambiguous. CDR1 MNHEY and CDR2 SVGAGI come from the germline V gene. V was pared by 0 bases and J by 4 bases, with 9 bases between. The CDR3 extends over 14 amino acids. This chain's CDR3 is CASSYSAESTEAFF. CDR3 bases: TGTGCCAGCAGTTACTCGGCCGAATCCACTGAAGCTTTCTTT.